A single sample is the source of the 5 T cell receptor beta chains below, sequenced in a study of CXCR3-negative and CXCR3-positive naive CD8 T cells. General study points: CXCR3-negative naive cells had less hydrophobic TRB CDR3s than did CXCR3-positive naive cells.

UMI-tagged TRB cDNA libraries were built via 5' RACE. TCRdb re-analyzed the 5' RACE reads; it lists each CDR3 protein once, without DNA. The listing records around 150,000 distinct CDR3 sequences. These receptors have no identified antigens. Sequencing was done on a sample of naive CXCR3+ CD8+ T cells from blood. Sample subset: CD45RO-CCR7+CD27+CD95- naive CD8+ T cells expressing CXCR3 (TNR3+). The receptors originated from a human donor in good health. Some clones in this sample may be carry-over from other donors' samples.

This sequence joins TRBV29-1 and TRBJ2-7. The CDR3 length is 13 residues. Germline V gene data show CDR1 as SQVTM and CDR2 as ANQGSEA. CDR3: CSVQLGDSYEQYF.

The J gene is TRBJ2-5, the V gene TRBV9; TCRdb designates TRBD1, a call that cannot be tested without DNA. This CDR3 contains 17 residues. Germline CDR1 is SGDLS and CDR2 is YYNGEE. The CDR3 reads CASSVPGTGEYQETQYF. Filled out from reference TRBV9 and TRBJ2-5, the complete variable domain reads DSGVTQTPKHLITATGQRVTLRCSPRSGDLSVYWYQQSLDQGLQFLIQYYNGEERAKGNILERFSAQQFPDLHSELNLSSLELGDSALYFCASSVPGTGEYQETQYFGPGTRLLVL.

The chain carries TRBV9 and TRBJ1-2. The CDR3 has 14 amino acids. The germline V gene has CDR1 SGDLS and CDR2 YYNGEE. CDR3 sequence reads: CASSVGGELRGYTF. The variable domain in full, completed from reference TRBV9 and TRBJ1-2, reads DSGVTQTPKHLITATGQRVTLRCSPRSGDLSVYWYQQSLDQGLQFLIQYYNGEERAKGNILERFSAQQFPDLHSELNLSSLELGDSALYFCASSVGGELRGYTFGSGTRLTVV.

The J gene is TRBJ2-6, the V gene TRBV12-3 or TRBV12-4. The CDR3 spans 13 residues. The CDR3 region is CASSVPGANVLTF.

V gene TRBV4-1 combines with J gene TRBJ2-1; TCRdb indicates TRBD2, and absent DNA this call remains unverified. Germline V CDR1 and CDR2: MGHRA, YSYEKL. The CDR3 spans 18 residues. CDR3 loop: CASSRAGLAEGLDNEQFF.